This T cell receptor (beta chain) was recorded in a study of blood T cell repertoires in COVID-19. Study-wide context: COVID-19 samples from acute and convalescent phases originated in the United States, Italy and Spain.

This clone has more than one count but fewer than ten. In the authors' methods: Reference gene primer amplification gave estimated nucleated cell counts. Sequenced by immunoSEQ multiplex PCR; TCRdb stores in-frame clones only, minus some. V and J calls plus clone size are reproduced from that table; the DNA served to infer D and trimming. Of 70,000 to 100,000 clones listed, 70% to 90% are singletons. Trimming stripped 2 bases from V and 8 bases from J, with 22 bases between. CDR3 length: 16 amino acids. Germline assignment: CDR1 SQVTM and CDR2 ANQGSEA. Source material: peripheral blood. The receptor comes from a man older than 75 with active or convalescent COVID-19. This chain joins TRBV29-1 and TRBJ2-1, with D perhaps TRBD2 (6 bases). This chain's CDR3 is CSVEPGVASWWHEQFF. CDR3 nucleotides: TGCAGCGTTGAACCGGGGGTGGCTAGCTGGTGGCATGAGCAGTTCTTC.